The 15 T cell receptor beta chains reported below all come from one sample, sequenced in a study of blood T cell repertoires in COVID-19. Generated by immunoSEQ multiplex PCR, the TCRdb table keeps only in-frame clones and is missing some. In the table there are roughly 300,000 clones, approximately 87% of which are singletons. Input material: peripheral blood. The receptors derive from a woman in her 40s who had recovered from COVID-19.

This chain connects TRBV5-1 to TRBJ2-3; the match to TRBD1 covers 12 bases. CDR1 and CDR2 (germline): SGHRS, YFSETQ. J was trimmed by 6 bases and V by 4 bases; bases with no gene match: 9. The CDR3 has 16 amino acids. CDR3 residues: CASSQPGQGARDTQYF. The CDR3 DNA sequence: TGCGCCAGCAGCCAACCGGGACAGGGGGCGAGGGATACGCAGTATTTT. Complete variable domain (other parts from reference TRBV5-1 and TRBJ2-3): KAGVTQTPRYLIKTRGQQVTLSCSPISGHRSVSWYQQTPGQGLQFLFEYFSETQRNKGNFPGRFSGRQFSNSRSEMNVSTLELGDSALYLCASSQPGQGARDTQYFGPGTRLTVL.

This rearrangement joins TRBV11-2 to TRBJ1-4, with D unresolved. Trimming cost V 8 bases and J 7 bases, with 14 bases left between them. The CDR3 runs 13 residues. Germline-derived CDR1 and CDR2 are SGHAT and FQNNGV. CDR3 bases: TGTGCCAGCGTGCGGCAGACGGGTGAAAAACTGTTTTTT. Encoded protein: CASVRQTGEKLFF.

The chain carries TRBV3-1 (or the pseudogene TRBV3-2) and TRBJ2-7; 14 bases agree with TRBD2. This CDR3 comprises 16 residues. Germline CDR1 is LGHDT and CDR2 is YNNKEL (reference sequence). The V segment lost 3 bases and the J segment 4 bases; nucleotides outside the gene matches: 5. This CDR3 reads CASSHGTSGGPYEQYF. The DNA for the CDR3 is TGTGCCAGCAGCCATGGGACTAGCGGGGGCCCGTACGAGCAGTACTTC.

This clone has only one observation. The V gene is TRBV12-3 or TRBV12-4, the J gene TRBJ1-2; tentatively, D is TRBD1 (6 bases). V was trimmed by 3 bases and J by 4 bases, leaving 9 bases between them. The CDR3 has 13 amino acids. The CDR3 region has the DNA TGTGCCAGCAGTTTCGGGACAAGCTATGGCTACACCTTC. Translated, it gives CASSFGTSYGYTF.

V gene TRBV7-2 combines with J gene TRBJ1-1, with TRBD1 as a possible D gene (6 bases). V was cut by 3 bases and J by 1 base, with 9 bases left in between. The CDR3 is 14 residues long. The V gene's germline CDR1 is SGHTA and CDR2 FQGNSA. The CDR3: CASSFTTGNTEAFF. The CDR3 DNA reads as TGTGCCAGCAGCTTCACGACAGGGAACACTGAAGCTTTCTTT.

This chain uses TRBV10-3 with TRBJ1-2; 9 nucleotides align to TRBD1. V gave up 2 bases and J gave up 7 bases; unmatched junction bases: 11. There are 16 residues in the CDR3. Germline loops: CDR1 ENHRY, CDR2 SYGVKD. CDR3 in DNA: TGTGCCATCAGTGAGCAGTCTAGCGACAGGGGGGTTGGCTACACCTTC. Translating it yields CAISEQSSDRGVGYTF.

The J gene is TRBJ1-2, the V gene TRBV19; the D gene is possibly TRBD1 (5 bases). The germline gives CDR1 LNHDA, CDR2 SQIVND (reference sequence). The CDR3 length is 17 residues. With 4 bases removed from V and 3 bases from J, the gap between germline ends came to 21 bases. The chain's CDR3 is CASSTQYQGGRDYGYTF. As DNA, the CDR3 is TGTGCCAGTAGTACCCAGTACCAGGGCGGAAGAGACTATGGCTACACCTTC. Complete variable domain (other parts from reference TRBV19 and TRBJ1-2): DGGITQSPKYLFRKEGQNVTLSCEQNLNHDAMYWYRQDPGQGLRLIYYSQIVNDFQKGDIAEGYSVSREKKESFPLTVTSAQKNPTAFYLCASSTQYQGGRDYGYTFGSGTRLTVV.

The J gene is TRBJ2-1, the V gene TRBV2; TRBD2 agrees at 8 bases. The CDR3 spans 16 residues. The germline V gene encodes CDR1 SNHLY and CDR2 FYNNEI. Germline trimming cut 7 bases from V and 1 base from J; bases unmatched to any gene: 9. For the CDR3, the DNA is TGTGCCAGCACAGGGGTCGGGGGGGCTTCCTACAATGAGCAGTTCTTC. Amino acids: CASTGVGGASYNEQFF.

The gene calls are TRBV9 and TRBJ2-1; possible D gene TRBD1, 6 bases. The CDR3 has 14 residues. The V gene lost 3 bases and the J gene lost 2 bases, with 9 bases spanning the gap. The germline V gene encodes CDR1 SGDLS and CDR2 YYNGEE. As DNA, the CDR3 is TGTGCCAGCAGCGCAGGGGCGACCTACAATGAGCAGTTCTTC. Translated: CASSAGATYNEQFF.

J is TRBJ1-1 and V is TRBV5-1; D not resolved. CDR1 and CDR2 (germline): SGHRS, YFSETQ. V lost 6 bases and J 0 bases, leaving 9 bases between the germline ends. The CDR3 length is 13 residues. CDR3 protein: CASKTGMNTEAFF. CDR3 coding DNA: TGCGCCAGCAAGACGGGGATGAACACTGAAGCTTTCTTT.

About this clone: Other DNA sequences of this sample code for an identical CDR3. V usage is TRBV18 and J usage is TRBJ2-5; D is undetermined. Germline V lookup: CDR1 KGHSH, CDR2 LQKENI. The CDR3 spans 12 residues. V was shortened by 3 bases and J by 2 bases, with 4 bases between the two germline ends. The CDR3 here is CASSPQQETQYF. The DNA of the CDR3 is TGTGCCAGCTCACCCCAACAAGAGACCCAGTACTTC.

This clone has a single count. The chain carries TRBV27 and TRBJ2-7; 7 nucleotides align to TRBD1. V lost 5 bases, J lost 5 bases, and 15 bases stayed unmatched. Per germline, CDR1 MNHEY and CDR2 SMNVEV (reference sequence). The CDR3 has 16 residues. CDR3 sequence (DNA): TGTGCCAGCAGTCCGAACATGGACAGGCCCCGCGACGAGCAGTACTTC. This gives the protein CASSPNMDRPRDEQYF.

The chain recombines TRBV6-2 or TRBV6-3 with TRBJ2-3; TRBD2 agrees at 8 bases. Germline-derived CDR1 and CDR2 are MNHEY and SVGEGT. J lost 6 bases, V lost 5 bases, and 7 bases had no gene match. This CDR3 spans 14 amino acids. The CDR3 is CASSILAVGDTQYF. The CDR3 DNA reads as TGTGCCAGCAGTATACTAGCGGTTGGGGATACGCAGTATTTT.

This clone was recorded only once. The V gene is TRBV2, the J gene TRBJ2-3; no firm D call. The CDR3 contains 14 residues. With 4 bases removed from V and 2 bases from J, the gap between germline ends came to 10 bases. The V gene's germline CDR1 is SNHLY and CDR2 FYNNEI. The CDR3 loop reads CASSVEFFTDTQYF. The CDR3 DNA is TGTGCCAGCAGTGTAGAGTTTTTCACAGATACGCAGTATTTT.

The rearrangement uses TRBV10-1 and TRBJ1-2, with D unresolved. The CDR3 length is 14 residues. Trimming took off 6 bases at V and 0 bases at J, with 11 bases between the two ends. CDR1 and CDR2 (germline): WNHNN, SYGVQD (reference sequence). CDR3 residues: CASRRQITNYGYTF. The CDR3, as DNA: TGCGCCAGCAGGCGACAAATTACTAACTATGGCTACACCTTC.